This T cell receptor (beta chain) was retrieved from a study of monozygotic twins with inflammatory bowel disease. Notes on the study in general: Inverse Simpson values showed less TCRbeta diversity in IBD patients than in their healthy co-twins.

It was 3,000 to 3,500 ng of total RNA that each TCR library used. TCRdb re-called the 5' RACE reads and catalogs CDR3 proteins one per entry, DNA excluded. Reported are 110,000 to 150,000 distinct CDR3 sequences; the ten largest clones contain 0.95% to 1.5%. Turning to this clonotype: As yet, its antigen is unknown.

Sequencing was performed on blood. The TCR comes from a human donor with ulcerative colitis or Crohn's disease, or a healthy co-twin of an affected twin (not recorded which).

The CDR3: CATSRERVRGLETQYF. The rearrangement links TRBV15 to TRBJ2-5; TCRdb selects TRBD1, and the lack of DNA leaves this call unchecked. The CDR3 runs 16 residues. Germline V gives CDR1 LNHNV, CDR2 YYDKDF (reference sequence).